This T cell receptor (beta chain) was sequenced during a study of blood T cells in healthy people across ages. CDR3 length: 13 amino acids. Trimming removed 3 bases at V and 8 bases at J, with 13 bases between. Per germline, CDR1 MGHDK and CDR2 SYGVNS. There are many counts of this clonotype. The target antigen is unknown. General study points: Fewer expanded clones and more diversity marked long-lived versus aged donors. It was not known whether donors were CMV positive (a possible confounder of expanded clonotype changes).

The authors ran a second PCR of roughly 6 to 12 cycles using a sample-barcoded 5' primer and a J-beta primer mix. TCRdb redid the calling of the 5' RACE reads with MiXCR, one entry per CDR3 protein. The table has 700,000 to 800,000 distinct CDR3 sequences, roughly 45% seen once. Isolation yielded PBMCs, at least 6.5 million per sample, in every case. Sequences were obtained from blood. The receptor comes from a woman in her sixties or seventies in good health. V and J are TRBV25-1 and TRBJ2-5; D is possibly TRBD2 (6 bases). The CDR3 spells CASSDRGMATQYF. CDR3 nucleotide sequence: TGTGCCAGCAGTGACCGGGGGATGGCAACCCAGTACTTC.